This TCR beta chain was identified during a study of CD8+ T cells in alopecia areata. General study points: Expanded CD8+ clones among the top 100, as well as scalp clonality, were significantly decreased by tofacitinib. Sequences from scalp samples also cover resident alphabeta T cells of normal skin.

Following extraction, RNA underwent reverse transcription to cDNA, which served as the sequencing template. Sequencing was performed with immunoSEQ multiplex PCR; in TCRdb, only in-frame clones are kept and a portion is missing. The sample yields about 300,000 clones, 58% seen once. As regards this clone: Its antigen remains unknown.

The treatment denotes: oral pan-JAK inhibitor, 5-10 mg twice daily. CD4+ and CD8+ T cells were sorted from PBMCs stained for CD3, CD4 and CD8. The specimen was CD4+ T cells sorted from blood, collected at week 24, from a patient treated with tofacitinib. The TCR comes from a human donor with alopecia areata.

The CDR3 DNA is TGTGCCAGCAGCACAAACAGGATCTACGAGCAGTACTTC. Translated: CASSTNRIYEQYF. V gene TRBV7-2 combines with J gene TRBJ2-7; TRBD1 might be the D (5 bases). CDR1 is SGHTA, CDR2 FQGNSA, per germline. This CDR3 is 13 amino acids long. V lost 5 bases, J lost 3 bases, and 11 bases lay in between.